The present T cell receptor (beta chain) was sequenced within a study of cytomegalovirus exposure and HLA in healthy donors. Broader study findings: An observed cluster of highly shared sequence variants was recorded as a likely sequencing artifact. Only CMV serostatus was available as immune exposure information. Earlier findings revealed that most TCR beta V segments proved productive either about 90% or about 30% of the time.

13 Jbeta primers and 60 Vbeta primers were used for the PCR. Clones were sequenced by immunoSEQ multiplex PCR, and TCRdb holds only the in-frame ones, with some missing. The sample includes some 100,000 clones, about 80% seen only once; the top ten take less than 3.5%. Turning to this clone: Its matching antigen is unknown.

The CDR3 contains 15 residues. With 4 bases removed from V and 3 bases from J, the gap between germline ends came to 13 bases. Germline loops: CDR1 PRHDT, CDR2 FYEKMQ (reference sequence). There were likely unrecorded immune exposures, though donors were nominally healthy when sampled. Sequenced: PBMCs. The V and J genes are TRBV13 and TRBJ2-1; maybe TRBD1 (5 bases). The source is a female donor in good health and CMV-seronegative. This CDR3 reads CASSSDSLRYNEQFF. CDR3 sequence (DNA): TGTGCCAGCAGCTCCGACAGTCTCCGCTACAATGAGCAGTTCTTC. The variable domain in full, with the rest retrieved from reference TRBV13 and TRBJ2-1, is AAGVIQSPRHLIKEKRETATLKCYPIPRHDTVYWYQQGPGQDPQFLISFYEKMQSDKGSIPDRFSAQQFSDYHSELNMSSLELGDSALYFCASSSDSLRYNEQFFGPGTRLTVL.